The T cell receptor beta chain under discussion was sequenced for a study of T cells after yellow fever vaccination. Regarding the study as a whole: Repertoires obtained by FACS sorting could include abundant clonotypes that entered as contaminants from the bulk population. Among all clonotypes, a small share was observed in both CD4 and CD8 compartments. Booster samples showed a return of most primary-vaccination clones (about 96% CD4, about 87% CD8). Weaker in magnitude, the secondary response showed a faster peak on day 5 versus 15.

CDR1 and CDR2 (germline): SGHAT, FQNNGV. The CDR3 spans 13 residues. Deletions cut 5 bases from V and 4 bases from J, with 11 bases between. This clonotype was recorded at least ten times. As yet, its antigen is unknown. From the 5' RACE reads, TCRdb called clonotypes with MiXCR, one entry per CDR3 protein. The data contain hundreds of thousands of distinct CDR3 sequences, roughly 4% of them singletons. The source material was PBMCs, sampled on the day of the yellow fever booster vaccination. The genes are TRBV11-2 and TRBJ2-5; D gene ambiguous. The receptor's source is a man aged 18 to 35 who received the YFV17D yellow fever vaccine. The CDR3 loop is CASSPSRAETQYF. CDR3 sequence (DNA): TGTGCCAGCAGCCCTTCTCGAGCAGAGACCCAGTACTTC.